A single sample gave rise to the 9 T cell receptor beta chains below, sequenced in a study of T cells in tumors after PD-1 blockade. Method: immunoSEQ multiplex PCR; TCRdb's copy keeps in-frame clones and lacks some. This table holds around 50,000 clones, roughly 84% found once. Sequenced material: PBMCs, taken before anti-PD-1 therapy. The origin of the receptors is a human donor with advanced basal cell or squamous cell carcinoma (not recorded which).

This chain connects TRBV11-3 to TRBJ1-1; D might be TRBD1 (5 bases). In germline, CDR1 is SGHNT, CDR2 YENEEA. There are 13 residues in the CDR3. V gave up 4 bases and J gave up 6 bases, with 12 bases separating them. The CDR3 coding sequence is TGTGCCAGCAGCTCACTGTGGGGCGCTGAAGCTTTCTTT. Translating gives CASSSLWGAEAFF.

The chain joins TRBV15 to TRBJ1-5; the D is unclear. Trimming pared 0 bases from V and 1 base from J, leaving 7 bases between. Germline CDR1 LNHNV, CDR2 YYDKDF (reference sequence). The CDR3 is made up of 15 amino acids. In DNA, the CDR3 is TGTGCCACCAGCAGAGATTGGGAGAGCAATCAGCCCCAGCATTTT. This encodes CATSRDWESNQPQHF.

The chain links TRBV7-8 to TRBJ2-2; no definite D call. Germline V gene sequence: CDR1 SGHVS, CDR2 FQNEAQ. The CDR3 runs 14 residues. Trimming took off 3 bases at V and 2 bases at J, with 7 bases between the two ends. The CDR3 protein is CASSFTFNTGELFF. DNA of the CDR3: TGTGCCAGCAGCTTTACCTTTAACACCGGGGAGCTGTTTTTT.

CDR3 nucleotides: TGTGCCAGCAGTTTGGATGACTTGGAGACCCAGTACTTC. Residues: CASSLDDLETQYF. V is TRBV2 and J is TRBJ2-5; unclear D gene. From germline, CDR1 is SNHLY and CDR2 FYNNEI. V dropped 5 bases and J dropped 5 bases, with 12 bases sitting between them. This CDR3 is 13 amino acids long.

The chain uses TRBV10-3 and TRBJ1-3; D not resolved. Trimming pared 3 bases from V and 0 bases from J, leaving 15 bases between. Germline CDR1 is ENHRY and CDR2 is SYGVKD. This CDR3 is 17 amino acids long. The chain's CDR3 is CAISEFGLQGSGNTIYF. As DNA, the CDR3 is TGTGCCATCAGTGAATTTGGTTTGCAAGGCTCTGGAAACACCATATATTTT.

This clone was seen only once. The chain couples TRBV7-3 to TRBJ1-4, with D perhaps matching TRBD1 (5 bases). The germline CDR1 and CDR2 sequences are SGHTA and FQGTGA. This CDR3 region has 14 residues. With 5 bases removed from V and 5 bases from J, the gap between germline ends came to 12 bases. The CDR3 region is CASSRDGKNEKLFF. In DNA form, the CDR3 reads TGTGCCAGCAGCCGGGACGGAAAGAATGAAAAACTGTTTTTT. The variable domain in full, completed from reference TRBV7-3 and TRBJ1-4, reads GAGVSQTPSNKVTEKGKYVELRCDPISGHTALYWYRQSLGQGPEFLIYFQGTGAADDSGLPNDRFFAVRPEGSVSTLKIQRTERGDSAVYLCASSRDGKNEKLFFGSGTQLSVL.

The chain is built from TRBV7-9 and TRBJ2-1; no firm D call. The ends were cut back, 2 bases at V and 0 bases at J, with 8 bases in the middle. This CDR3 region has 15 residues. CDR1 is SEHNR and CDR2 is FQNEAQ in the germline V gene (reference sequence). In nucleotides, the CDR3 is TGTGCCAGCAGCTTAAAAATGAGCTCCTACAATGAGCAGTTCTTC. Its translation: CASSLKMSSYNEQFF.

The V call is TRBV4-2, the J call TRBJ2-7, with 10 bases fitting TRBD2. The CDR3 length is 17 residues. V lost 1 base to trimming and J lost 7 bases; unmatched junction nucleotides: 13. Germline lookup yields CDR1 LGHNA and CDR2 YNFKEQ. The CDR3 DNA reads as TGTGCCAGCAGCCAAGCACTAGCGGGGCCCAACGGCTGGGAGCAGTACTTC. Translating it yields CASSQALAGPNGWEQYF.

The CDR3 spells CASSFRGDYNEQFF. The DNA of the CDR3 is TGTGCCAGCAGTTTTCGGGGGGATTACAATGAGCAGTTCTTC. The rearrangement uses TRBV27 and TRBJ2-1; 7 bases match TRBD2. The CDR3 is 14 residues long. Germline CDR1 is MNHEY and CDR2 is SMNVEV (reference sequence). V gave up 3 bases and J gave up 4 bases; unmatched junction bases: 3.